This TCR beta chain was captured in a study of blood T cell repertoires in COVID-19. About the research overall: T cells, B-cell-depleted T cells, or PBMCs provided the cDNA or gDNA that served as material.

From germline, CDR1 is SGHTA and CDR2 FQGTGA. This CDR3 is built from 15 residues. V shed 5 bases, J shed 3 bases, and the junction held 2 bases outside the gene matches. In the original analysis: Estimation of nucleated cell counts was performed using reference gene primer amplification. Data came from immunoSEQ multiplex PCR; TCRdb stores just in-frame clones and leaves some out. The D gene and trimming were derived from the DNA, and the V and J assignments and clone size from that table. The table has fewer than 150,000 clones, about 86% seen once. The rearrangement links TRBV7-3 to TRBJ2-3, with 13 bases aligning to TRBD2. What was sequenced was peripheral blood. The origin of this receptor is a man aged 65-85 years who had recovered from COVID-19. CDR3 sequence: CASSQLAGGTDTQYF. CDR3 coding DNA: TGTGCCAGCAGCCAACTAGCGGGAGGGACAGATACGCAGTATTTT.